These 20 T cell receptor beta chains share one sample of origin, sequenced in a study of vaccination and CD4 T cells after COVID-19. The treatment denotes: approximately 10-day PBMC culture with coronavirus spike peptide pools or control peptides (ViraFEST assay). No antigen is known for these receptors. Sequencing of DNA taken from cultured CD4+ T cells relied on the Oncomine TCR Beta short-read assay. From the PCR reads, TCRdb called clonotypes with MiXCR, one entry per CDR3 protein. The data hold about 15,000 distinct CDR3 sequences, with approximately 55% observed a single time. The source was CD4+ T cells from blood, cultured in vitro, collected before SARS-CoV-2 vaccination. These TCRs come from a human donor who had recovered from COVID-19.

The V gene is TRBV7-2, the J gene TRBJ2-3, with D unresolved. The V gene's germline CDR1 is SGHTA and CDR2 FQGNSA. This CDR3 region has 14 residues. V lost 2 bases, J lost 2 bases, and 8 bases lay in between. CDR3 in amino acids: CASSLWQNTDTQYF. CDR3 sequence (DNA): TGTGCCAGCAGCTTATGGCAAAACACAGATACGCAGTATTTT.

The CDR3 coding sequence is TGTGCCAGCAGTTATGCTGGCGGGAGGACGCCTAAAGAGCAGTACTTC. This gives the protein CASSYAGGRTPKEQYF. This chain links TRBV11-3 with TRBJ2-7, with 8 bases that match TRBD2. The CDR3 has 16 amino acids. Germline values: CDR1 SGHNT, CDR2 YENEEA. V lost 6 bases to trimming and J lost 7 bases; unmatched junction nucleotides: 17.

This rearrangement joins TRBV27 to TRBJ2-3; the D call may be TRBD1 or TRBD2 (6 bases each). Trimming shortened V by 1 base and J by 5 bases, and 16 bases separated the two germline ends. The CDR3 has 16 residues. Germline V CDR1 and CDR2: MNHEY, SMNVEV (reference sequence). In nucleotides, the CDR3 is TGTGCCAGCAGTTTATTTCCGGGGGCGGTTGTAGATACGCAGTATTTT. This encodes CASSLFPGAVVDTQYF.

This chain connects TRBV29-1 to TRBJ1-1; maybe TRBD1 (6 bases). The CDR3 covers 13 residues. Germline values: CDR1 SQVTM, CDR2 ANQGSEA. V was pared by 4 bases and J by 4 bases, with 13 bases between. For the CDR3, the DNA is TGCAGCGTTGTCTTGGTACAGGGCACTGAAGCTTTCTTT. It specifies CSVVLVQGTEAFF.

For the CDR3, the DNA is TGTGCCAGCAGCTTAGTTTCTAGCGGCTACGAGCAGTACTTC. Residues: CASSLVSSGYEQYF. This sequence joins TRBV7-8 and TRBJ2-7; 7 bases align to TRBD2. V lost 1 base to trimming and J lost 3 bases; unmatched junction nucleotides: 3. CDR3 length: 14 residues. CDR1 is SGHVS and CDR2 is FQNEAQ in the germline V gene.

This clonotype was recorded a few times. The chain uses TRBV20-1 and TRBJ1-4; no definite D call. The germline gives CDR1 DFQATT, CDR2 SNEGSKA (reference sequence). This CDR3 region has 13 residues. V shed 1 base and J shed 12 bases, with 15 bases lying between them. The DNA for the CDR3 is TGCAGTGCTAGAGGGGTCCGGGCCGGGGAACTGTTTTTT. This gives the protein CSARGVRAGELFF.

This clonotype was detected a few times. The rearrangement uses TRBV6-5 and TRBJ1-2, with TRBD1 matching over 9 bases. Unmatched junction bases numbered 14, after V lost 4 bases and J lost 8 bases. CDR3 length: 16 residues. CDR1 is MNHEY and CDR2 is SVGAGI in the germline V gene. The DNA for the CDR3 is TGTGCCAGCAGTTCGACACCCCCGGGACAGGGATCAGGCTACACCTTC. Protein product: CASSSTPPGQGSGYTF.

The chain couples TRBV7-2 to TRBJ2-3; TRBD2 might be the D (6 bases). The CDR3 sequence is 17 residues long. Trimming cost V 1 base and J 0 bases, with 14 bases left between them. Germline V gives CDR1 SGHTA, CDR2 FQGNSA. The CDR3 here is CASSLGREWTSTDTQYF. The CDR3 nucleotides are TGTGCCAGCAGCTTAGGGAGGGAGTGGACTAGCACAGATACGCAGTATTTT.

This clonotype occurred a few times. The CDR3 reads CASSSGVGVMTYVGTEAFF. CDR3 DNA sequence: TGTGCCAGCAGCTCAGGGGTAGGGGTTATGACCTATGTGGGCACTGAAGCTTTCTTT. The chain uses TRBV11-3 and TRBJ1-1; possibly TRBD1 for D (6 bases). The CDR3 is made up of 19 amino acids. The germline V and J ends were trimmed by 4 bases and 4 bases, with 28 bases remaining between them. Germline lookup yields CDR1 SGHNT and CDR2 YENEEA.

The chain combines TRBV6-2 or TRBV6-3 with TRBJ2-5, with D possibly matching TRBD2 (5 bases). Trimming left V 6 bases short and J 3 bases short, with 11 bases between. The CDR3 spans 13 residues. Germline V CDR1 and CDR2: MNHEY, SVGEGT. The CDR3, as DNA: TGTGCCAGCAGAACTAGTGGTGAAGAGACCCAGTACTTC. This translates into CASRTSGEETQYF.

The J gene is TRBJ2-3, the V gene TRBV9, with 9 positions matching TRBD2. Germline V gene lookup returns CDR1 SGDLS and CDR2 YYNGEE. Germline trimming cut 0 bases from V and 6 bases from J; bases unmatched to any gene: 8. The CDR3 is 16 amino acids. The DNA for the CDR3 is TGTGCCAGCAGCGTAGGACCTCTAGCGGGAAGGGATACGCAGTATTTT. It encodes CASSVGPLAGRDTQYF. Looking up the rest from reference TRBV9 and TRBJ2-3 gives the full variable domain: DSGVTQTPKHLITATGQRVTLRCSPRSGDLSVYWYQQSLDQGLQFLIQYYNGEERAKGNILERFSAQQFPDLHSELNLSSLELGDSALYFCASSVGPLAGRDTQYFGPGTRLTVL.

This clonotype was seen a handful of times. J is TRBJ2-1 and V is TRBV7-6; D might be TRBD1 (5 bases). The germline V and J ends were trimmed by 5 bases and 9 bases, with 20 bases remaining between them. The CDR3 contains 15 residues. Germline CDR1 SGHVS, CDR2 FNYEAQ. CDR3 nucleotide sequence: TGTGCCAGCAGCGAAGTCCCTGGCAGGGAAGGTGAGCAGTTCTTC. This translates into CASSEVPGREGEQFF.

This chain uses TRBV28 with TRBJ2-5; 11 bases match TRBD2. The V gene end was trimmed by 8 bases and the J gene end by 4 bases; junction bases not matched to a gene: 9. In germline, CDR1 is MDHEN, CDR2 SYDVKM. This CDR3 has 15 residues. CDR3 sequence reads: CASRPTSGIRETQYF. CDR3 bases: TGTGCCAGCCGCCCGACTAGCGGGATTCGAGAGACCCAGTACTTC.

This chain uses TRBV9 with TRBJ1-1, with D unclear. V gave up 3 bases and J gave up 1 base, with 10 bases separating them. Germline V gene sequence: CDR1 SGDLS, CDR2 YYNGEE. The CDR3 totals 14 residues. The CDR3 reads CASSEWLGNTEAFF. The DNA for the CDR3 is TGTGCCAGCAGCGAGTGGTTGGGGAACACTGAAGCTTTCTTT.

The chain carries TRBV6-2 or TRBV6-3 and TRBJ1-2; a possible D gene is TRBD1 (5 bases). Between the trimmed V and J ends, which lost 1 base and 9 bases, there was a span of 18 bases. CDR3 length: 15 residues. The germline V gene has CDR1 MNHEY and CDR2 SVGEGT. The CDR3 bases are TGTGCCAGCAGTTACTTTGGGGCCGCGAGCACACGCTACACCTTC. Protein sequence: CASSYFGAASTRYTF.

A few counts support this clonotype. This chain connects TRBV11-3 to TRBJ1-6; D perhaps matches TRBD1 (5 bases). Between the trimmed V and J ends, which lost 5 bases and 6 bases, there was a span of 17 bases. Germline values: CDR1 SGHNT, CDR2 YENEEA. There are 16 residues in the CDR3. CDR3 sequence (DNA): TGTGCCAGCAGCCCACCGGGGGAGGGTATTAATTCACCCCTCCACTTT. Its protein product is CASSPPGEGINSPLHF.

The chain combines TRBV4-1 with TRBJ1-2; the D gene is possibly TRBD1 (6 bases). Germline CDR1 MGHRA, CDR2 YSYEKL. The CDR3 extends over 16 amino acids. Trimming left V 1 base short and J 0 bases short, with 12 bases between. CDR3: CASSQGKDSTNYGYTF. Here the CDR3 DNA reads TGCGCCAGCAGCCAAGGAAAGGACAGCACTAACTATGGCTACACCTTC.

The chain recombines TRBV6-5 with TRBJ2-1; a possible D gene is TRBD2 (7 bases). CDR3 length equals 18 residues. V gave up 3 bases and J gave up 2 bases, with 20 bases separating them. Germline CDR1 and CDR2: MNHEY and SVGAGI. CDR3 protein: CASSYGGGASGTYNEQFF. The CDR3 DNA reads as TGTGCCAGCAGTTATGGGGGGGGCGCTAGCGGAACCTACAATGAGCAGTTCTTC.

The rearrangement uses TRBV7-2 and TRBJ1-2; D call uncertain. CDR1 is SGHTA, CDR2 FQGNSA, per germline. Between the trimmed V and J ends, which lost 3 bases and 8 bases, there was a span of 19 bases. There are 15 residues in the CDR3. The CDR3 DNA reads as TGTGCCAGCAGCTTCAAGGGAGACGGACGACCCGGCTACACCTTC. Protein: CASSFKGDGRPGYTF.

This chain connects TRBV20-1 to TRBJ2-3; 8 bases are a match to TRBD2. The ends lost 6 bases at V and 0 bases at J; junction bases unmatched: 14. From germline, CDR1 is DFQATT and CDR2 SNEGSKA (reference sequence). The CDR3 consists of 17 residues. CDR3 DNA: TGCAGTGCGTTAAAGCGGGGGCCCCGTGCTAGCACAGATACGCAGTATTTT. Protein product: CSALKRGPRASTDTQYF.